This T cell receptor beta chain originates from a study of cytomegalovirus exposure and HLA in healthy donors. These donors counted as nominally healthy when sampled, but unrecorded immune exposures were likely. With 60 Vbeta and 13 Jbeta primers, the PCR was carried out. Here immunoSEQ multiplex PCR was the method, and the copy in TCRdb shows in-frame clones only, minus some. The sample lists roughly 200,000 clones, just over 75% occurring once. There are 17 residues in the CDR3. CDR1 and CDR2 (germline): MDHEN, SYDVKM. The V and J ends lost 4 bases and 3 bases respectively, with 18 bases between them.

Sequencing was carried out using PBMCs. The J gene is TRBJ2-2, the V gene TRBV28; D is perhaps TRBD2 (6 bases). The TCR originated in a woman in her sixties or seventies in good health and CMV-seropositive. CDR3: CASSSRPRLGDTGELFF. The CDR3 region has the DNA TGTGCCAGCAGTTCCCGGCCAAGACTAGGTGACACCGGGGAGCTGTTTTTT.